Following are 10 T cell receptor beta chains from one sample sequenced in a study of OX40 agonist ivuxolimab in advanced cancers. Sequencing was performed with immunoSEQ multiplex PCR; in TCRdb, only in-frame clones are kept and a portion is missing. The sample shows more than 75,000 clones, 85% to 90% of them seen only once. The specimen was CD4+ or CD8+ T cells sorted from blood, collected in a trial of the OX40 agonist ivuxolimab. The receptors were gathered from an adult with an advanced solid tumor such as melanoma, head and neck, liver or kidney cancer.

The chain couples TRBV29-1 to TRBJ1-1; D call uncertain. The germline V gene encodes CDR1 SQVTM and CDR2 ANQGSEA. The CDR3 spans 13 residues. V was clipped by 6 bases and J by 0 bases, with 11 bases between them. CDR3 coding DNA: TGCAGCGTATGCCGTACCATGAACACTGAAGCTTTCTTT. Its translation: CSVCRTMNTEAFF. Together with reference TRBV29-1 and TRBJ1-1, the CDR3 gives the full variable domain: SAVISQKPSRDICQRGTSLTIQCQVDSQVTMMFWYRQQPGQSLTLIATANQGSEATYESGFVIDKFPISRPNLTFSTLTVSNMSPEDSSIYLCSVCRTMNTEAFFGQGTRLTVV.

CDR3 bases: TGTGCCAGCAGCTTCCGGGACAGGGGCGAGCAGTACTTC. Residues: CASSFRDRGEQYF. The J gene is TRBJ2-7, the V gene TRBV5-4, with TRBD1 matching over 10 bases. The CDR3 sequence is 13 residues long. The J segment lost 6 bases and the V segment lost 2 bases, leaving 2 bases of the junction unmatched. Germline values: CDR1 SGHNT, CDR2 YYREEE (reference sequence).

The chain employs TRBV19 and TRBJ1-2; the D gene is possibly TRBD1 (5 bases). CDR1 and CDR2 from the germline V gene are LNHDA and SQIVND (reference sequence). This CDR3 is built from 11 residues. Trimming took off 4 bases at V and 5 bases at J, with 5 bases between the two ends. CDR3 residues: CASSKGYGYTF. The CDR3 DNA is TGTGCCAGTAGTAAGGGGTATGGCTACACCTTC.

V is TRBV11-2 and J is TRBJ2-7; D is uncertain. The CDR3 loop spans 12 amino acids. V was cut by 0 bases and J by 1 base, with 1 base left in between. Germline CDR1 SGHAT, CDR2 FQNNGV. CDR3: CASSLESYEQYF. CDR3 in DNA: TGTGCCAGCAGCTTAGAATCCTACGAGCAGTACTTC.

The rearrangement joins TRBV6-1 to TRBJ2-3, with 10 bases matching TRBD1. There are 14 residues in the CDR3. Trimming took 8 bases from V and 4 from J; bases not matched to a gene: 6. Looked up from germline, CDR1 is MNHNS and CDR2 is SASEGT. Here the CDR3 DNA reads TGTGCCAGCTCCGGACAGGGGGGCTCAGATACGCAGTATTTT. This sequence encodes CASSGQGGSDTQYF.

This clone was picked up a small number of times. The chain uses TRBV5-5 and TRBJ1-1, with 9 bases matching TRBD1. With 6 bases clipped from V and 1 base from J, the junction kept 10 bases outside the gene matches. Germline CDR1 is SGHKS and CDR2 is YYEKEE (reference sequence). The CDR3 totals 16 residues. For the CDR3, the DNA is TGTGCCAGCACTGGACAGGGGTCTTTGGGGAACACTGAAGCTTTCTTT. This sequence encodes CASTGQGSLGNTEAFF.

The V and J genes are TRBV4-3 and TRBJ2-3; 9 nucleotides match TRBD1. V shed 1 base and J 6 bases; nucleotides not matched to a gene: 11. This CDR3 region has 17 residues. CDR1 is LGHNA, CDR2 YSLEER, per germline. The CDR3 bases are TGCGCCAGCAGCCAAGTCCGGACAGGGGCCCCCGAGGATACGCAGTATTTT. It yields the protein CASSQVRTGAPEDTQYF.

The chain is built from TRBV5-5 and TRBJ2-6, with 10 bases identical to TRBD2. From germline, CDR1 is SGHKS and CDR2 YYEKEE (reference sequence). The CDR3 totals 18 residues. V was clipped by 0 bases and J by 0 bases; unmatched bases: 3. CDR3 bases: TGTGCCAGCAGCTTGGAACTAGCGGGGAGCTCTGGGGCCAACGTCCTGACTTTC. Translation: CASSLELAGSSGANVLTF. The whole variable domain, remainder taken from reference TRBV5-5 and TRBJ2-6, is DAGVTQSPTHLIKTRGQQVTLRCSPISGHKSVSWYQQVLGQGPQFIFQYYEKEERGRGNFPDRFSARQFPNYSSELNVNALLLGDSALYLCASSLELAGSSGANVLTFGAGSRLTVL.

This chain links TRBV6-1 with TRBJ1-1; D not resolved. Deletions cut 5 bases from V and 1 base from J, with 8 bases between. Germline values: CDR1 MNHNS, CDR2 SASEGT. The CDR3 runs to 13 residues. The CDR3 DNA is TGTGCCAGCAGTCCCGCCTCGAACACTGAAGCTTTCTTT. It specifies CASSPASNTEAFF.

The V call is TRBV4-2, the J call TRBJ2-7; D unclear. The CDR3 totals 15 residues. Looked up from germline, CDR1 is LGHNA and CDR2 is YNFKEQ. Trimming pared 0 bases from V and 3 bases from J, leaving 12 bases between. In nucleotides, the CDR3 is TGTGCCAGCAGCCAAGAGGGTCGGGCGGTCTACGAGCAGTACTTC. This codes for CASSQEGRAVYEQYF.